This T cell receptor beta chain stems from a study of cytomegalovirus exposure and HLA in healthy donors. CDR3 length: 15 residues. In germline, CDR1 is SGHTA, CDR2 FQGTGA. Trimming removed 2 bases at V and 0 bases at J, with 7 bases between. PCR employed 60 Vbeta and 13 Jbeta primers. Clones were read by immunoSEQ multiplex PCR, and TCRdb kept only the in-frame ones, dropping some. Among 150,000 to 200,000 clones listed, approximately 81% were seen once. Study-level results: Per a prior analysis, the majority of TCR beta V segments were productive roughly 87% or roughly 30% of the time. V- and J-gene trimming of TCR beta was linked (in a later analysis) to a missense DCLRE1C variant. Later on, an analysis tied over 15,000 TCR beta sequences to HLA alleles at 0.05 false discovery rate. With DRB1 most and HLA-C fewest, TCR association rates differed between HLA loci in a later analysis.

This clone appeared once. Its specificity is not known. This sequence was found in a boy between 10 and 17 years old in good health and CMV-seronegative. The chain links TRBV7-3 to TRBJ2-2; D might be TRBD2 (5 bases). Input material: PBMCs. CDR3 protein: CASSLGGANTGELFF. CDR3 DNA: TGTGCCAGCAGCTTAGGAGGAGCGAACACCGGGGAGCTGTTTTTT.